This T cell receptor beta chain was identified in a study of T-cell reconstitution after alpha-beta-depleted transplantation in children. Findings and caveats of the study: There were reportedly several hundred expanded graft clones from which alpha-beta T cells came about two months after transplant.

Notes on this clonotype: Its antigen is currently unknown.

Germline V CDR1 and CDR2: SGHTA, FQGNSA. V was pared by 0 bases and J by 0 bases, with 13 bases between. This CDR3 comprises 17 residues. Preparation of the TCRbeta library involved a method that used unique molecular identifiers. TCRdb analysed the PCR reads with MiXCR anew, one entry per CDR3 protein. This table has about 830,000 distinct CDR3 sequences, less than 20% appearing once. The receptor was isolated from a male patient aged 10 to 17 who had a stem cell transplant for acute lymphoblastic leukemia, so the T cells may come from the graft donor. This chain connects TRBV7-2 to TRBJ2-3; D gene ambiguous. Sequenced material: PBMCs, mostly from graft donor cells, taken 360 days after TCRalphabeta/CD19-depleted stem cell transplant. This chain's CDR3 is CASSLAGNPSSTDTQYF. CDR3 nucleotide sequence: TGTGCCAGCAGCTTAGCGGGGAACCCTTCTAGCACAGATACGCAGTATTTT.